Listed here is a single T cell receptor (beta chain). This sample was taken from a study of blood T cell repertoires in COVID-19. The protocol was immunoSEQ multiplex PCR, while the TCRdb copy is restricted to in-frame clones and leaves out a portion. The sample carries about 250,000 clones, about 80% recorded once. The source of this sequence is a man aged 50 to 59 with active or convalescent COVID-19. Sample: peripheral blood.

The CDR3 here is CASSLEKIVNSPLHF. CDR3 nucleotides: TGTGCCAGCAGCTTGGAGAAAATAGTAAATTCACCCCTCCACTTT. This rearrangement joins TRBV5-4 to TRBJ1-6, with D hard to call. CDR1 is SGHNT and CDR2 is YYREEE in the germline V gene (reference sequence). V was shortened by 0 bases and J by 7 bases, with 11 bases between the two germline ends. The CDR3 extends over 15 amino acids. The variable domain in full, completed from reference TRBV5-4 and TRBJ1-6, reads ETGVTQSPTHLIKTRGQQVTLRCSSQSGHNTVSWYQQALGQGPQFIFQYYREEENGRGNFPPRFSGLQFPNYSSELNVNALELDDSALYLCASSLEKIVNSPLHFGNGTRLTVT.